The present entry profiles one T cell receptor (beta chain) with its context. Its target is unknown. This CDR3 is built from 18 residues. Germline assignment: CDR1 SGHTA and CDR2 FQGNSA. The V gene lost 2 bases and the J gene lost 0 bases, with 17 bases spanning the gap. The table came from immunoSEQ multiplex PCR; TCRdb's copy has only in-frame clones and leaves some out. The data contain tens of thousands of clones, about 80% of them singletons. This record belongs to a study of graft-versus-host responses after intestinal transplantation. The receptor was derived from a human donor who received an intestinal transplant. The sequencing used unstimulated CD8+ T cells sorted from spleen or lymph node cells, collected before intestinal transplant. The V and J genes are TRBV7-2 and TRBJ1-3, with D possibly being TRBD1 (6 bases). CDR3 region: CASSLIVGQSLSGNTIYF. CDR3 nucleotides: TGTGCCAGCAGCTTAATCGTTGGACAGTCACTCTCTGGAAACACCATATATTTT. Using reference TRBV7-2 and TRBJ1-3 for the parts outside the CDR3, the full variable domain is GAGVSQSPSNKVTEKGKDVELRCDPISGHTALYWYRQSLGQGLEFLIYFQGNSAPDKSGLPSDRFSAERTGGSVSTLTIQRTQQEDSAVYLCASSLIVGQSLSGNTIYFGEGSWLTVV.